Below are 2 T cell receptor beta chains sequenced from a single sample in a study of tumor and adjacent non-tumor tissue in lung cancer. A modified ARM-PCR protocol with three rounds of nested PCR amplified TCRbeta. MiXCR, run by TCRdb on the multiplex PCR reads, gives a single entry per CDR3 protein. Of fewer than 120,000 distinct CDR3 sequences listed, about 80% were seen once; the top ten hold more than 20%. No cell sorting was done before RNA was extracted from the tissue. The sequencing input was lung tumor tissue. Receptors were obtained from a man between 70 and 80 years old with non-small cell lung cancer.

Points on this clonotype: One junction end disagrees with the germline gene, perhaps due to a read error. The V and J genes are TRBV5-4 and TRBJ1-6; D is undetermined. CDR3 length equals 16 residues. Germline values: CDR1 SGHNT, CDR2 YYREEE (reference sequence). CDR3 nucleotides: TGTGCCAACAGCTACTTACCGGAACACCTTAATTCACCTCTCCACTTT. This translates into CANSYLPEHLNSPLHF.

This clonotype occurred once. The conserved phenylalanine or tryptophan is not found at the CDR3 terminus, so this likely reflects a read error. The CDR3 region is CSLVPYQSSGGDGYTL. The CDR3, as DNA: TGTAGCCTTGTCCCATATCAATCCTCGGGAGGAGATGGCTACACCTTA. The chain employs TRBV29-1 and TRBJ1-2, with D hard to call. This CDR3 is built from 16 residues. Germline V gives CDR1 SQVTM, CDR2 ANQGSEA.